One T cell receptor beta chain is described in this entry. This table comes from immunoSEQ multiplex PCR, and its TCRdb copy is limited to in-frame clones, with some not included. Of hundreds of thousands of clones listed, just under 85% are singletons. These data come from a study of blood T cell repertoires in COVID-19. Study-wide background: Specimens from acute and convalescent COVID-19 originated in the United States, Italy and Spain.

This CDR3 spans 14 amino acids. Germline assignment: CDR1 SGHTA and CDR2 FQGNSA. The V end was cut by 1 base, the J end by 7 bases, with 8 bases between. The V and J genes are TRBV7-2 and TRBJ1-6; D is possibly TRBD1 (5 bases). This TCR was recovered from a woman of 80 years or more with acute or convalescent COVID-19. Sequenced sample: peripheral blood. The CDR3 here is CASSLVRGNSPLHF. As DNA, the CDR3 is TGTGCCAGCAGCTTAGTAAGGGGAAATTCACCCCTCCACTTT.